This TCR beta chain appears in the sequencing data of a study of monozygotic twins with inflammatory bowel disease. Regarding the study as a whole: Resolution of different T cell subtypes was not achieved.

As regards this clonotype: The antigen is not known.

Germline loops: CDR1 MNHNS, CDR2 SASEGT. This CDR3 has 12 amino acids. Per individual sample, eight separate reactions were used to make cDNA. Reprocessing the 5' RACE reads, TCRdb reports a single entry for every CDR3 protein and omits DNA. This sample's clone table lists approximately 210,000 distinct CDR3 sequences. Per donor, roughly 2.5 ml of blood was collected and frozen. Unfractionated whole blood yielded total RNA, and T cells were not sorted. The sequencing sample was made of blood. The chain combines TRBV6-1 with TRBJ1-1. This TCR derives from a human donor with ulcerative colitis or Crohn's disease, or a healthy co-twin of an affected twin (not recorded which). This CDR3 is CASSAYVTEAFF.